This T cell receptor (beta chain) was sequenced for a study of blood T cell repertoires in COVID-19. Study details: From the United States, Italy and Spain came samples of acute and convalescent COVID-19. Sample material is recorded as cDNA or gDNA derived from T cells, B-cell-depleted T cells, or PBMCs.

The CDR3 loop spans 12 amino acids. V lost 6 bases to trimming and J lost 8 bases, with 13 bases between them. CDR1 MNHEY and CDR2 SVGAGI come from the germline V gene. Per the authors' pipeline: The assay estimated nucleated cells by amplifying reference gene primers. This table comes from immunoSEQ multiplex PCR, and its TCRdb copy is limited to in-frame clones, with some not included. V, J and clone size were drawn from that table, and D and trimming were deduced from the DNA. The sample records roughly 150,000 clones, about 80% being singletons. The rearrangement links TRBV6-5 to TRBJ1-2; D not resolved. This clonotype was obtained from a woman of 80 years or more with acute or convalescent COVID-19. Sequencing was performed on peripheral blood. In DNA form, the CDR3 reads TGTGCCAGCAGAGAGAGGGTCGGGGGCTACACCTTC. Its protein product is CASRERVGGYTF.